This T cell receptor beta chain came from a study of cytomegalovirus exposure and HLA in healthy donors. Study-wide context: A previous analysis identified approximately 120 million unique TCR beta sequences derived from roughly 180 million T cells. Study-wide results and caveats: The productive fraction for most TCR beta V segments was about 87% or about 30% in an earlier analysis.

Turning to this clone: Antigen specificity is unknown.

Amplification used 60 Vbeta primers and 13 Jbeta primers. Some clones are missing from TCRdb's copy, which holds only in-frame ones; the method was immunoSEQ multiplex PCR. The sample holds around 120,000 clones, about 80% seen once. The sequencing input was PBMCs. The origin of this receptor is a man aged 50-59 years in good health and CMV-seropositive.

CDR3 sequence (DNA): TGTGCCAGCAGGGGACAGGCCTACGAGCAGTACTTC. It encodes CASRGQAYEQYF. The J gene is TRBJ2-7, the V gene TRBV28; TRBD1 agrees at 8 bases. Germline trimming cut 6 bases from V and 2 bases from J; bases unmatched to any gene: 0. The CDR3 contains 12 residues. Germline V gives CDR1 MDHEN, CDR2 SYDVKM.